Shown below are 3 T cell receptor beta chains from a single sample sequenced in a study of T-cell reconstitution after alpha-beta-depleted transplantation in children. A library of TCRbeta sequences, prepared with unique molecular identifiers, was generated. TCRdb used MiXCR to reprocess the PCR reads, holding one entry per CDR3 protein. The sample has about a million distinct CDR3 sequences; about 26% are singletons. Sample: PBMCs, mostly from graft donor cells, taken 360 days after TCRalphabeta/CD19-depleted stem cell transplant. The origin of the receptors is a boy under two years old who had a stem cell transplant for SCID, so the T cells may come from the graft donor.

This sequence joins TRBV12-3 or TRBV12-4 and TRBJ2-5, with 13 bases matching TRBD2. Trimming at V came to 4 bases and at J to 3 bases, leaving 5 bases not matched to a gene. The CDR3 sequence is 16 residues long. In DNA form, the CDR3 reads TGTGCCAGCAGTTCTTGGACTAGCGGGGGCGAAGAGACCCAGTACTTC. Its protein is CASSSWTSGGEETQYF.

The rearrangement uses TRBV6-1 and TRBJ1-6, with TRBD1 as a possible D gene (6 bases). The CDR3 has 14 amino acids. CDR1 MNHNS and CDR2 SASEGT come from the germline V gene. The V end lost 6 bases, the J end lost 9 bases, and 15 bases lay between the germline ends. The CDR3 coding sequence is TGTGCCAGCAGCCCCGGGACATCTGGTTCACCCCTCCACTTT. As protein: CASSPGTSGSPLHF.

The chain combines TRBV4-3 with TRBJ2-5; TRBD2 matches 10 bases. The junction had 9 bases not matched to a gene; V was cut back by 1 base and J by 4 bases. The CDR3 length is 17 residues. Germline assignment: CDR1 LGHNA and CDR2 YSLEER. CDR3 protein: CASSQAQAGGPGETQYF. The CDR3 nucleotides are TGCGCCAGCAGCCAAGCGCAAGCGGGGGGGCCGGGAGAGACCCAGTACTTC.